This TCR beta chain was captured in a study of early T cells in non-severe SARS-CoV-2 infection. Findings of the study overall: Reliance on VDJdb matching favored anti-spike CD8 responses; private and CD4 specificities were missed.

This clonotype was found many times. Its antigen is unknown. This CDR3 region has 14 residues. V was pared by 6 bases and J by 2 bases, with 14 bases between. Germline-derived CDR1 and CDR2 are MNHEY and SMNVEV (reference sequence). Researchers attached unique molecular identifiers to individual cDNA molecules. In TCRdb, the 5' RACE reads were re-called with MiXCR into one record per CDR3 protein. The data contain around 80,000 distinct CDR3 sequences, roughly 15% of them seen just once; the ten biggest clones take up more than 1.2%. The J gene is TRBJ2-7, the V gene TRBV27; perhaps TRBD1 as D (6 bases). Sequenced material: whole blood. The TCR sequence derives from an adult who was a healthcare worker with PCR-confirmed SARS-CoV-2 infection or an uninfected control (not recorded which). The DNA for the CDR3 is TGTGCCAGCAGCCCCGGACAGCTAGCCTACGAGCAGTACTTC. Amino acid sequence: CASSPGQLAYEQYF.